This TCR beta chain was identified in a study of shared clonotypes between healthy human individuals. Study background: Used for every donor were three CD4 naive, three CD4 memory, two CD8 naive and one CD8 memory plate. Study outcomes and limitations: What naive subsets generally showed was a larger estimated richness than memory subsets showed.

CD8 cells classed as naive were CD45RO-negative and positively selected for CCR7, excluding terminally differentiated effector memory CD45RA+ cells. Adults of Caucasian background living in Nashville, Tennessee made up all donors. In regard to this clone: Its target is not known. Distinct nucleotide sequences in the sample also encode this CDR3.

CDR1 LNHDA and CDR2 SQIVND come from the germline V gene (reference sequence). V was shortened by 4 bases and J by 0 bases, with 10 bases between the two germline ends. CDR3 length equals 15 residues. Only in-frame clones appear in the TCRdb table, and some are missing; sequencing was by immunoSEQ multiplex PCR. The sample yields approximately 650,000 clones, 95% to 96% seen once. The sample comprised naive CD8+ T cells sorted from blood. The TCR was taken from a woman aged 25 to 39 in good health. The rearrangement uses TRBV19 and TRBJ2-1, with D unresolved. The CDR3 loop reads CASSTGRSSYNEQFF. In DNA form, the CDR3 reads TGTGCCAGTAGTACCGGACGGAGCTCCTACAATGAGCAGTTCTTC.